The 9 T cell receptor beta chains below come from one sample, sequenced in a study of blood T cell repertoires in COVID-19. Using immunoSEQ multiplex PCR, the repertoire was profiled, and TCRdb retains in-frame clones only, with some absent. Of over 150,000 clones listed, around 84% were seen once; the top ten hold roughly 2.5%. Material for sequencing was peripheral blood. Receptor source: a man between 40 and 49 years old with active or convalescent COVID-19.

The chain recombines TRBV5-6 with TRBJ2-7; D not certain. The CDR3 is 15 residues long. Germline V gene sequence: CDR1 SGHDT, CDR2 YYEEEE. The V end was cut by 0 bases, the J end by 0 bases, with 10 bases between. CDR3 in amino acids: CASSLDPYSSYEQYF. The CDR3 nucleotides read TGTGCCAGCAGCTTGGATCCGTACTCCTCCTACGAGCAGTACTTC.

The gene calls are TRBV19 and TRBJ1-5, with a weak D call TRBD1 (5 bases). CDR1 and CDR2 from the germline V gene are LNHDA and SQIVND (reference sequence). Deletions cut 7 bases from V and 3 bases from J, with 13 bases between. This CDR3 has 14 amino acids. CDR3 DNA: TGTGCCAGTACCATCGGGGGTTTCAATCAGCCCCAGCATTTT. Translating it yields CASTIGGFNQPQHF.

The V gene is TRBV10-3, the J gene TRBJ1-1; no definite D call. Germline V lookup: CDR1 ENHRY, CDR2 SYGVKD. The CDR3 consists of 10 residues. Trimming shortened V by 8 bases and J by 7 bases, and 8 bases separated the two germline ends. DNA of the CDR3: TGTGCCATCTCCTCCGGTGAAGCTTTCTTT. Translated: CAISSGEAFF.

This clone appeared once. The CDR3 protein is CARAVPKGAFF. CDR3 in DNA: TGTGCCAGAGCGGTTCCTAAGGGAGCTTTCTTT. The genes are TRBV7-3 and TRBJ1-1; D gene unclear. Trimming removed 9 bases at V and 10 bases at J, with 15 bases between. Germline V gene lookup returns CDR1 SGHTA and CDR2 FQGTGA. This CDR3 is built from 11 residues.

This rearrangement joins TRBV28 to TRBJ2-3; 7 bases agree with TRBD1. This CDR3 has 13 amino acids. Germline lookup yields CDR1 MDHEN and CDR2 SYDVKM. Trimming took 4 bases from V and 11 from J; bases not matched to a gene: 9. The DNA of the CDR3 is TGTGCCAGCAGTTCGGGAAACAGGGGCGAGCAGTATTTT. Amino acid sequence: CASSSGNRGEQYF.

The V gene is TRBV28, the J gene TRBJ2-3; 9 bases agree with TRBD1. Germline lookup yields CDR1 MDHEN and CDR2 SYDVKM. The CDR3 loop spans 14 amino acids. V gave up 5 bases and J gave up 2 bases; unmatched junction bases: 2. The CDR3 is CASSLQGATDTQYF. The CDR3 DNA sequence: TGTGCCAGCAGTCTACAGGGGGCCACAGATACGCAGTATTTT. Variable domain in full (rest from reference TRBV28 and TRBJ2-3): DVKVTQSSRYLVKRTGEKVFLECVQDMDHENMFWYRQDPGLGLRLIYFSYDVKMKEKGDIPEGYSVSREKKERFSLILESASTNQTSMYLCASSLQGATDTQYFGPGTRLTVL.

The chain employs TRBV9 and TRBJ1-2; maybe TRBD1 (5 bases). Germline V gene data show CDR1 as SGDLS and CDR2 as YYNGEE. Trimming stripped 7 bases from V and 8 bases from J, with 21 bases between. The CDR3 totals 14 residues. The CDR3 is CASSRQTLGTGYTF. CDR3 coding DNA: TGTGCCAGCTCGAGACAGACCCTCGGAACCGGCTACACCTTC.

V usage is TRBV6-5 and J usage is TRBJ1-4, with a weak D call TRBD1 (5 bases). The CDR3 runs to 14 residues. V was cut by 6 bases and J by 3 bases, with 11 bases left in between. Germline V gene sequence: CDR1 MNHEY, CDR2 SVGAGI. The CDR3 is CASRAGLPNEKLFF. DNA of the CDR3: TGTGCCAGCAGGGCGGGACTCCCTAATGAAAAACTGTTTTTT.

About this clone: Other DNA sequences of this sample code for an identical CDR3. The chain combines TRBV2 with TRBJ2-2; 14 nucleotides align to TRBD2. Per germline, CDR1 SNHLY and CDR2 FYNNEI. CDR3 length: 16 amino acids. Losses at the gene ends were 5 bases for V and 8 bases for J; bases not matched to a gene: 7. This CDR3 reads CASSQEGLAGAGELFF. CDR3 nucleotide sequence: TGTGCCAGCAGTCAAGAGGGACTAGCGGGGGCTGGGGAGCTGTTTTTT.